The 7 T cell receptor beta chains below all came from one sample that was sequenced in a study of blood T cell repertoires in COVID-19 (dated by TCRdb to the early 2020s). Library preparation used the immunoSEQ multiplex PCR assay. Drawn from immuneACCESS, this table holds only the in-frame rearrangements with V and J called that TCRdb kept. Clones are partly lost; checked studies trace under half to an unresolved V gene and leave the rest unexplained. The sample yields a few hundred thousand clones; 80% to 90% were counted once. The ten most abundant clones make up about 3.4% of the sample. The source material was PBMCs or T cells enriched from blood (not recorded which). These receptors were taken from a woman in her forties who had been exposed to COVID-19.

The chain has TRBV6-2 or TRBV6-3 and TRBJ2-7, with TRBD1 matching over 9 bases. There are 15 residues in the CDR3. Germline lookup yields CDR1 MNHEY and CDR2 SVGEGT. V was clipped by 2 bases and J by 12 bases; unmatched bases: 14. In nucleotides, the CDR3 is TGTGCCAGCAGTTACAGTACGGGACAGGGACGAGTCTGGTACGTC. Translated, it gives CASSYSTGQGRVWYV.

In regard to this clone: This specimen includes other DNA sequences encoding the same CDR3. The chain has TRBV28 and TRBJ2-3, with 11 bases aligning to TRBD1. Germline loops: CDR1 MDHEN, CDR2 SYDVKM. V lost 4 bases to trimming and J lost 3 bases; unmatched junction nucleotides: 0. The CDR3 contains 14 residues. CDR3 coding DNA: TGTGCCAGCAGTTGGGACAGGGGGACAGATACGCAGTATTTT. Protein: CASSWDRGTDTQYF.

This chain links TRBV3-1 (or the pseudogene TRBV3-2) with TRBJ2-3; the match to TRBD2 covers 10 bases. Germline lookup yields CDR1 LGHDT and CDR2 YNNKEL (reference sequence). This CDR3 spans 18 amino acids. Losses at the gene ends were 1 base for V and 3 bases for J; bases not matched to a gene: 10. Written as DNA, the CDR3 is TGTGCCAGCAGCCAAGCTCGAGGGGGGACTAGCGTTACAGATACGCAGTATTTT. This codes for CASSQARGGTSVTDTQYF.

The chain combines TRBV30 with TRBJ2-5; no clear D gene. Germline loops: CDR1 GTSNPN, CDR2 SVGIG (reference sequence). V was trimmed by 5 bases and J by 7 bases, leaving 11 bases between them. The CDR3 is made up of 11 amino acids. The DNA for the CDR3 is TGTGCCTGGTCCGGAGTGGGGACCCAGTACTTC. Encoded protein: CAWSGVGTQYF.

This clone has just one count. V usage is TRBV7-9 and J usage is TRBJ2-7; 8 bases fit TRBD1. The CDR3 covers 14 residues. Germline CDR1 is SEHNR and CDR2 is FQNEAQ (reference sequence). Germline trimming cut 5 bases from V and 3 bases from J; bases unmatched to any gene: 6. The CDR3 sequence is CASSADRAYYEQYF. The DNA for the CDR3 is TGTGCCAGCAGCGCGGACAGGGCTTACTACGAGCAGTACTTC.

The CDR3 nucleotides read TGTGCCAGCAGCCAGGAGACAGGGTTTGTTACTGAAGCTTTCTTT. Translated: CASSQETGFVTEAFF. J is TRBJ1-1 and V is TRBV14; TRBD1 aligns across 7 bases. V shed 3 bases, J shed 5 bases, and the junction held 9 bases outside the gene matches. This CDR3 is 15 amino acids long. CDR1 SGHDN and CDR2 FVKESK come from the germline V gene.

V gene TRBV11-2 combines with J gene TRBJ1-6; the D gene is possibly TRBD1 (6 bases). This CDR3 has 17 residues. From germline, CDR1 is SGHAT and CDR2 FQNNGV. Trimming pared 1 base from V and 5 bases from J, leaving 15 bases between. CDR3 DNA sequence: TGTGCCAGCAGCTTAGGCCCCCGGACAGAAGATAATTCACCCCTCCACTTT. Protein sequence: CASSLGPRTEDNSPLHF.